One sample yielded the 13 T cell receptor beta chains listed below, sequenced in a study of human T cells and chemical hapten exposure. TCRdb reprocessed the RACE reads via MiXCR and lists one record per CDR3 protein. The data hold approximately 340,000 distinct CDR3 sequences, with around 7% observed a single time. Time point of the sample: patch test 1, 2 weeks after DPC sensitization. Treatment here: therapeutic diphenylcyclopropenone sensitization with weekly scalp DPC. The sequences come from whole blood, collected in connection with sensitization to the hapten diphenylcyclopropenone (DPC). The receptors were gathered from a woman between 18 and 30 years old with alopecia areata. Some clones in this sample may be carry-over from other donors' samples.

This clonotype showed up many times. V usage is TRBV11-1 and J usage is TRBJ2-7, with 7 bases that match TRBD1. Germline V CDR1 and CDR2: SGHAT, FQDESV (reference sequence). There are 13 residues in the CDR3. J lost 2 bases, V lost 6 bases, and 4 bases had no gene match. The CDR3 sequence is CASSRDSPYEQYF. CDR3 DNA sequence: TGTGCCAGCAGTCGGGACAGTCCCTACGAGCAGTACTTC.

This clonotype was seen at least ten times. The CDR3 DNA reads TGTGCCAGCAGCTTAGCCCAGGAATCCACTGAAGCTTTCTTT. This codes for CASSLAQESTEAFF. The chain uses TRBV13 and TRBJ1-1; D remains ambiguous. V shed 1 base and J shed 4 bases, with 10 bases lying between them. There are 14 residues in the CDR3. Germline CDR1 and CDR2: PRHDT and FYEKMQ (reference sequence).

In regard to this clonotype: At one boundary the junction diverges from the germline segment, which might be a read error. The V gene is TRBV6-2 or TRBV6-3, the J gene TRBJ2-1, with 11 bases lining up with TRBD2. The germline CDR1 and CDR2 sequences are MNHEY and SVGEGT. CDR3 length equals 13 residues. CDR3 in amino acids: CASSYSTSGAYLF. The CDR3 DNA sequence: TGTGCCAGCAGTTACTCGACTAGCGGGGCTTACCTTTTC.

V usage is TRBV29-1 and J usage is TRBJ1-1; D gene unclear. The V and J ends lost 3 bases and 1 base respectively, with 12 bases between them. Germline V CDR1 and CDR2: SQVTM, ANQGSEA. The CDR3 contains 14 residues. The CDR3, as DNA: TGCAGCGTTGATGATGGAAACCCGAACACTGAAGCTTTCTTT. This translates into CSVDDGNPNTEAFF. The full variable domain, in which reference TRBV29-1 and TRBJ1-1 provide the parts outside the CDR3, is SAVISQKPSRDICQRGTSLTIQCQVDSQVTMMFWYRQQPGQSLTLIATANQGSEATYESGFVIDKFPISRPNLTFSTLTVSNMSPEDSSIYLCSVDDGNPNTEAFFGQGTRLTVV.

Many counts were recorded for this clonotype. For the CDR3, the DNA is TGTGCCACCAGCAGAGATAGGGGATTCTATGGCTACACCTTC. Translating gives CATSRDRGFYGYTF. The V and J genes are TRBV15 and TRBJ1-2; D possibly corresponds to TRBD1 (5 bases). The CDR3 spans 14 residues. Germline loops: CDR1 LNHNV, CDR2 YYDKDF (reference sequence). Trimming removed 0 bases from V and 4 bases from J, with 9 bases in between.

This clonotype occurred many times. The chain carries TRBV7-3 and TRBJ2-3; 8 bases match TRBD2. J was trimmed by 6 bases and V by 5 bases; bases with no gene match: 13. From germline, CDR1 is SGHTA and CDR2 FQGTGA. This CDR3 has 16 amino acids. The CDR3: CASSHGSRGGADTQYF. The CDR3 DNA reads TGTGCCAGCAGCCATGGGAGCCGGGGGGGAGCGGATACGCAGTATTTT.

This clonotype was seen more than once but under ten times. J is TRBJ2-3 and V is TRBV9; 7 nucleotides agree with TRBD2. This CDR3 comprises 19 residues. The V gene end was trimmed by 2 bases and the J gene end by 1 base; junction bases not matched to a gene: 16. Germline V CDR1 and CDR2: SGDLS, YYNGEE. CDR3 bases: TGTGCCAGCAGCGTTTCGGGTGAAGCGGGGCTTCGTCGCACAGATACGCAGTATTTT. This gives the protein CASSVSGEAGLRRTDTQYF.

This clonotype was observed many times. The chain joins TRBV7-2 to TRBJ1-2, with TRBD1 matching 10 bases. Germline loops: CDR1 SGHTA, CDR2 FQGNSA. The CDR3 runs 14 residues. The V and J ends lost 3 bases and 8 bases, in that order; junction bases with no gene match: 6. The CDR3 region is CASSLMDRGFGYTF. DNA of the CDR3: TGTGCCAGCAGCTTGATGGACAGGGGGTTCGGCTACACCTTC.

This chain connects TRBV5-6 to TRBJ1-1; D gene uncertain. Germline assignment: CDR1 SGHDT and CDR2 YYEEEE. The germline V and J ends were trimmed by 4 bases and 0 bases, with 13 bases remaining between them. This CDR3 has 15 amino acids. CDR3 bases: TGTGCCAGCAGCCCAGTATATCGGCTGAACACTGAAGCTTTCTTT. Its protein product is CASSPVYRLNTEAFF.

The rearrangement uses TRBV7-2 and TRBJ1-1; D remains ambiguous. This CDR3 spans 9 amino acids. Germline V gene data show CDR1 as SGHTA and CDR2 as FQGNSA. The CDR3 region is CGVSTEAFF. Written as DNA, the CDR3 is TGTGGAGTATCCACTGAAGCTTTCTTT.

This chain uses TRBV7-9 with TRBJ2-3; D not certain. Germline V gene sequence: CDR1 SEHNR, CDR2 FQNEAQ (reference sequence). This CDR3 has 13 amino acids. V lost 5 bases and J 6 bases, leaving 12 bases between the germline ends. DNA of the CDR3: TGTGCCAGCAGCATGACACCCCGGGATACGCAGTATTTT. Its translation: CASSMTPRDTQYF.

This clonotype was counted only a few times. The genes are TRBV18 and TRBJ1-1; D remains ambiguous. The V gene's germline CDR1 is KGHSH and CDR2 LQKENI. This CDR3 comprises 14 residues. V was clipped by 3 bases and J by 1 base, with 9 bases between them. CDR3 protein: CASSPPLGNTEAFF. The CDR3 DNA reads TGTGCCAGCTCACCTCCCTTGGGGAACACTGAAGCTTTCTTT.

The CDR3 DNA reads TGTGCCAGCGCCCCAGGGACTTATAGCAATCAGCCCCAGCATTTT. It codes for CASAPGTYSNQPQHF. The chain carries TRBV27 and TRBJ1-5; a weak D match, TRBD1 (5 bases). This CDR3 spans 15 amino acids. Deletions cut 8 bases from V and 0 bases from J, with 14 bases between. Germline CDR1 MNHEY, CDR2 SMNVEV (reference sequence).